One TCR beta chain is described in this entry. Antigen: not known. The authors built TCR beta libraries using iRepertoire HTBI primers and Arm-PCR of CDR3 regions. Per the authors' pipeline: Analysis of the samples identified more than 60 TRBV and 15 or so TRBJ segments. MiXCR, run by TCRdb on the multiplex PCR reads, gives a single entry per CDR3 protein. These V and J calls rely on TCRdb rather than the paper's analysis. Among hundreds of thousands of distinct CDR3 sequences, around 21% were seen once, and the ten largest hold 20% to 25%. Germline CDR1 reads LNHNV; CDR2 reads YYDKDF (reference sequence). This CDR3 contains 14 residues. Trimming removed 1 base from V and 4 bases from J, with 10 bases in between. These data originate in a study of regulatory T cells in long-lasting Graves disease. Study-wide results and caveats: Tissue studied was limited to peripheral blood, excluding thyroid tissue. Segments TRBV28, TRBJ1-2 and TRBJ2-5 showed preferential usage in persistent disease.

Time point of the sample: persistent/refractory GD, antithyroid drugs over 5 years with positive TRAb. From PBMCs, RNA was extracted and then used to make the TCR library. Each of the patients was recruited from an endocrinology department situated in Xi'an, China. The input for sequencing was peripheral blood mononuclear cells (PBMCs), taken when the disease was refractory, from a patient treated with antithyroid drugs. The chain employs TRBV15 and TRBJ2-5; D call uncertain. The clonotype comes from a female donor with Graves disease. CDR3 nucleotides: TGTGCCACCAGCAGAGTTCGCCCAGGAGAGACCCAGTACTTC. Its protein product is CATSRVRPGETQYF.